This record covers a single T cell receptor beta chain. Under the authors' procedure: Reference gene primer amplification gave nucleated cell count estimates. The table came from immunoSEQ multiplex PCR; TCRdb's copy has only in-frame clones and leaves some out. For V, J and clone size, that table is used; D and trimming come from the DNA. The data hold under 300,000 clones, with roughly 82% observed a single time. This sample was taken from a study of blood T cell repertoires in COVID-19. The wider study: Spain, Italy and the United States supplied samples that represented acute and convalescent COVID-19.

The J segment lost 2 bases and the V segment lost 7 bases, leaving 2 bases of the junction unmatched. The CDR3 length is 13 residues. The germline gives CDR1 SQVTM, CDR2 ANQGSEA. Sequences were obtained from peripheral blood. This clonotype was sampled from an elderly woman with active or convalescent COVID-19. The V call is TRBV29-1, the J call TRBJ1-5, with 10 bases aligning to TRBD1. CDR3 in DNA: TGCAGCGCCGGGACAGGGGGCAATCAGCCCCAGCATTTT. It is translated as CSAGTGGNQPQHF.